A selection of T cell receptor beta chains follows, all from one sample in a study of blood T cell repertoires in COVID-19. Measured with immunoSEQ multiplex PCR; TCRdb has only the in-frame clones, and not every one. Among about 200,000 clones listed, 80% to 90% were seen once. The sequencing input was PBMCs or T cells enriched from blood (not recorded which). Receptor source: a woman between 18 and 29 years old who had recovered from COVID-19. Each CDR3 is given with its conserved first and last residue. The D gene is left open where the match is weak. The listing skips clone size in some rows; elsewhere it reads once, few, many or a size class.

cdr3_aa: CASSTLQGGGYTF
cdr3_nt: TGTGCCAGTAGTACACTTCAGGGTGGTGGCTACACCTTC
d_call: -
clone_size: once
v_call: TRBV19
j_call: TRBJ1-2

cdr3_aa: CAWGPGQGASGYTF
cdr3_nt: TGTGCCTGGGGACCGGGACAGGGAGCATCTGGCTACACCTTC
d_call: TRBD1
clone_size: -
v_call: TRBV30
j_call: TRBJ1-2

cdr3_aa: CASSHKSSGWKWGYTF
cdr3_nt: TGTGCCAGCAGCCATAAATCATCGGGATGGAAATGGGGCTACACCTTC
d_call: -
clone_size: -
v_call: TRBV3-1/TRBV3-2
j_call: TRBJ1-2

cdr3_aa: CASSQVGQGTKDTQYF
cdr3_nt: TGTGCCAGCAGCCAAGTCGGACAGGGTACGAAAGATACGCAGTATTTT
d_call: TRBD1
clone_size: -
v_call: TRBV4-2
j_call: TRBJ2-3

cdr3_aa: CASSFSQGNYNEQFF
cdr3_nt: TGCGCCAGCAGCTTCAGTCAGGGGAATTACAATGAGCAGTTCTTC
d_call: -
clone_size: -
v_call: TRBV5-1
j_call: TRBJ2-1

cdr3_aa: CASSNRDGYTF
cdr3_nt: TGTGCCAGCAGCAACAGAGATGGCTACACCTTC
d_call: -
clone_size: -
v_call: TRBV28
j_call: TRBJ1-2

cdr3_aa: CASSTTDSRSALHF
cdr3_nt: TGTGCCAGCAGCACGACGGACAGTCGCTCGGCCCTCCACTTT
d_call: -
clone_size: once
v_call: TRBV13
j_call: TRBJ1-6

cdr3_aa: CASSLQNSNQPQHF
cdr3_nt: TGTGCCAGCAGTTTACAGAATAGCAATCAGCCCCAGCATTTT
d_call: -
clone_size: -
v_call: TRBV27
j_call: TRBJ1-5

cdr3_aa: CASSEQGAVSYEQYF
cdr3_nt: TGTGCCAGCAGCGAACAGGGGGCTGTGTCCTACGAGCAGTACTTC
d_call: TRBD1
clone_size: -
v_call: TRBV5-6
j_call: TRBJ2-7

cdr3_aa: CASSPTGVEKLFF
cdr3_nt: TGTGCCAGTAGTCCCACAGGGGTCGAAAAACTGTTTTTT
d_call: TRBD1
clone_size: -
v_call: TRBV19
j_call: TRBJ1-4

cdr3_aa: CASSRSGFSGNTIYF
cdr3_nt: TGTGCCAGCAGCCGATCAGGATTCTCTGGAAACACCATATATTTT
d_call: -
clone_size: -
v_call: TRBV6-5
j_call: TRBJ1-3

cdr3_aa: CASRAGHGANYGYTF
cdr3_nt: TGTGCCAGCAGGGCGGGTCATGGAGCTAACTATGGCTACACCTTC
d_call: -
clone_size: -
v_call: TRBV6-4
j_call: TRBJ1-2

cdr3_aa: CASRRGSNTGELFF
cdr3_nt: TGTGCCAGCAGACGGGGGAGTAACACCGGGGAGCTGTTTTTT
d_call: -
clone_size: -
v_call: TRBV6-5
j_call: TRBJ2-2

cdr3_aa: CAWSGLAGENTGELFF
cdr3_nt: TGTGCCTGGAGTGGACTAGCGGGAGAGAACACCGGGGAGCTGTTTTTT
d_call: TRBD2
clone_size: -
v_call: TRBV30
j_call: TRBJ2-2

cdr3_aa: CASSQGLAGAYEQYF
cdr3_nt: TGCGCCAGCAGCCAAGGCCTAGCGGGAGCCTACGAGCAGTACTTC
d_call: TRBD2
clone_size: -
v_call: TRBV4-1
j_call: TRBJ2-7

cdr3_aa: CASRTGQGHEKLFF
cdr3_nt: TGTGCCAGCAGAACGGGACAGGGACATGAAAAACTGTTTTTT
d_call: TRBD1
clone_size: once
v_call: TRBV28
j_call: TRBJ1-4

cdr3_aa: CASSLEGGDYEQYF
cdr3_nt: TGTGCCAGCAGCTTAGAAGGGGGGGACTACGAGCAGTACTTC
d_call: -
clone_size: -
v_call: TRBV11-2
j_call: TRBJ2-7

cdr3_aa: CASSPPTGTGNVLTF
cdr3_nt: TGTGCCAGCTCACCTCCTACCGGGACTGGCAACGTCCTGACTTTC
d_call: -
clone_size: -
v_call: TRBV18
j_call: TRBJ2-6

cdr3_aa: CASSLSGQGAQGTEAFF
cdr3_nt: TGTGCCAGCAGCTTAAGTGGACAGGGGGCCCAAGGTACTGAAGCTTTCTTT
d_call: TRBD1
clone_size: -
v_call: TRBV7-9
j_call: TRBJ1-1

cdr3_aa: CATSPGTGNYEQYF
cdr3_nt: TGTGCCACCTCGCCCGGGACAGGGAACTACGAGCAGTACTTC
d_call: TRBD1
clone_size: -
v_call: TRBV6-5
j_call: TRBJ2-7

cdr3_aa: CASSIGLRQETQYF
cdr3_nt: TGTGCCAGTAGTATAGGACTGAGACAAGAGACCCAGTACTTC
d_call: -
clone_size: -
v_call: TRBV19
j_call: TRBJ2-5

cdr3_aa: CASSRIAGGSDTQYF
cdr3_nt: TGTGCCAGCAGCCGAATAGCGGGGGGTTCAGATACGCAGTATTTT
d_call: TRBD2
clone_size: -
v_call: TRBV11-2
j_call: TRBJ2-3

cdr3_aa: CASSALRGTAFF
cdr3_nt: TGTGCCAGCAGCGCTTTAAGGGGGACAGCTTTCTTT
d_call: -
clone_size: -
v_call: TRBV7-9
j_call: TRBJ1-1

cdr3_aa: CASSSGTSSDRNEQFF
cdr3_nt: TGTGCCAGCAGTTCGGGGACTAGCAGCGATCGCAATGAGCAGTTCTTC
d_call: TRBD2
clone_size: -
v_call: TRBV27
j_call: TRBJ2-1

cdr3_aa: CASSPLSTDTQYF
cdr3_nt: TGTGCCAGCAGTCCACTCAGCACAGATACGCAGTATTTT
d_call: -
clone_size: -
v_call: TRBV27
j_call: TRBJ2-3

cdr3_aa: CASSVGGLHNTGELFF
cdr3_nt: TGTGCCAGCAGCGTAGGAGGGCTACACAACACCGGGGAGCTGTTTTTT
d_call: -
clone_size: -
v_call: TRBV9
j_call: TRBJ2-2

cdr3_aa: CATSENDGQVYGYTF
cdr3_nt: TGTGCCACCAGTGAAAATGACGGACAGGTATATGGCTACACCTTC
d_call: TRBD1
clone_size: -
v_call: TRBV24-1
j_call: TRBJ1-2

cdr3_aa: CASSATGWTGGGTEAFF
cdr3_nt: TGTGCCAGCAGCGCCACAGGTTGGACAGGGGGAGGTACTGAAGCTTTCTTT
d_call: TRBD1
clone_size: -
v_call: TRBV9
j_call: TRBJ1-1

cdr3_aa: CASSFSGLNNSPLHF
cdr3_nt: TGTGCCAGCAGTTTTAGCGGATTAAATAATTCACCCCTCCACTTT
d_call: -
clone_size: -
v_call: TRBV27
j_call: TRBJ1-6

cdr3_aa: CSASGPAQAYRAFF
cdr3_nt: TGCAGTGCTAGTGGGCCCGCGCAGGCGTATCGAGCTTTCTTT
d_call: -
clone_size: -
v_call: TRBV20-1
j_call: TRBJ1-1

cdr3_aa: CASSSSGGRGYTGHTQYF
cdr3_nt: TGTGCCAGCAGCTCCTCTGGGGGCAGGGGCTATACGGGACATACGCAGTATTTT
d_call: -
clone_size: once
v_call: TRBV5-6
j_call: TRBJ2-3

cdr3_aa: CSVYPGLSNYGYTF
cdr3_nt: TGCAGCGTTTATCCGGGACTGAGTAACTATGGCTACACCTTC
d_call: -
clone_size: -
v_call: TRBV29-1
j_call: TRBJ1-2

cdr3_aa: CASSPFGGTQETQYF
cdr3_nt: TGTGCCAGCAGCCCTTTCGGGGGGACTCAAGAGACCCAGTACTTC
d_call: TRBD2
clone_size: -
v_call: TRBV5-6
j_call: TRBJ2-5

cdr3_aa: CASTNEAGRGTEAFF
cdr3_nt: TGTGCCAGCACTAACGAAGCAGGGAGGGGGACTGAAGCTTTCTTT
d_call: -
clone_size: -
v_call: TRBV2
j_call: TRBJ1-1

cdr3_aa: CASSRQKTNEKLFF
cdr3_nt: TGTGCCAGCAGTCGACAGAAGACTAATGAAAAACTGTTTTTT
d_call: -
clone_size: -
v_call: TRBV2
j_call: TRBJ1-4

cdr3_aa: CASSLDLNTEAFF
cdr3_nt: TGTGCCAGCAGCCTAGACTTGAACACTGAAGCTTTCTTT
d_call: -
clone_size: once
v_call: TRBV14
j_call: TRBJ1-1

cdr3_aa: CASSAWTGNEQYF
cdr3_nt: TGTGCCAGCAGCGCCTGGACAGGGAACGAGCAGTACTTC
d_call: TRBD1
clone_size: -
v_call: TRBV7-2
j_call: TRBJ2-7

cdr3_aa: CASSLGSGRETQYF
cdr3_nt: TGCGCCAGCAGCTTGGGTTCAGGGCGAGAGACCCAGTACTTC
d_call: -
clone_size: -
v_call: TRBV5-1
j_call: TRBJ2-5

cdr3_aa: CASRFPSAGSNYGYTF
cdr3_nt: TGTGCAAGTCGCTTCCCTTCGGCAGGGTCTAACTATGGCTACACCTTC
d_call: -
clone_size: -
v_call: TRBV12-2
j_call: TRBJ1-2

cdr3_aa: CASSPSGGAPNEQFF
cdr3_nt: TGTGCCAGCAGCCCTAGCGGGGGGGCTCCCAATGAGCAGTTCTTC
d_call: TRBD2
clone_size: many
v_call: TRBV6-4
j_call: TRBJ2-1

cdr3_aa: CASSADRDSYGYTF
cdr3_nt: TGTGCCAGCAGCGCCGACAGGGACAGCTATGGCTACACCTTC
d_call: TRBD1
clone_size: -
v_call: TRBV9
j_call: TRBJ1-2

cdr3_aa: CATFDFNYGYTF
cdr3_nt: TGTGCGACTTTCGACTTTAACTATGGCTACACCTTC
d_call: -
clone_size: once
v_call: TRBV24-1
j_call: TRBJ1-2

cdr3_aa: CASRTSGTRIPGYNEQFF
cdr3_nt: TGTGCCAGCAGGACTTCCGGGACAAGGATCCCCGGCTACAATGAGCAGTTCTTC
d_call: -
clone_size: few
v_call: TRBV27
j_call: TRBJ2-1

cdr3_aa: CASSYHRTGGNQPQHF
cdr3_nt: TGTGCCAGCAGTTACCATCGGACAGGGGGCAATCAGCCCCAGCATTTT
d_call: TRBD1
clone_size: -
v_call: TRBV6-5
j_call: TRBJ1-5